The T cell receptor beta chain described here comes from a study of cytomegalovirus exposure and HLA in healthy donors. Per germline, CDR1 SEHNR and CDR2 FQNEAQ (reference sequence). The CDR3 sequence is 14 residues long. The V end was cut by 1 base, the J end by 13 bases, with 19 bases between. This clone appeared once. Primers included in the PCR were 60 Vbeta and 13 Jbeta primers. Repertoires were generated with immunoSEQ multiplex PCR, while TCRdb's copy carries only in-frame clones and drops some. The sample contains 150,000 to 200,000 clones, about 80% of which appear only once. The chain uses TRBV7-9 and TRBJ1-1; D possibly corresponds to TRBD1 (5 bases). The clonotype comes from a young man in good health and CMV-seronegative. Sequenced input: PBMCs. CDR3: CASSLDPGPRTFFF. The CDR3 DNA reads TGTGCCAGCAGCTTAGATCCAGGGCCACGGACGTTTTTCTTT.